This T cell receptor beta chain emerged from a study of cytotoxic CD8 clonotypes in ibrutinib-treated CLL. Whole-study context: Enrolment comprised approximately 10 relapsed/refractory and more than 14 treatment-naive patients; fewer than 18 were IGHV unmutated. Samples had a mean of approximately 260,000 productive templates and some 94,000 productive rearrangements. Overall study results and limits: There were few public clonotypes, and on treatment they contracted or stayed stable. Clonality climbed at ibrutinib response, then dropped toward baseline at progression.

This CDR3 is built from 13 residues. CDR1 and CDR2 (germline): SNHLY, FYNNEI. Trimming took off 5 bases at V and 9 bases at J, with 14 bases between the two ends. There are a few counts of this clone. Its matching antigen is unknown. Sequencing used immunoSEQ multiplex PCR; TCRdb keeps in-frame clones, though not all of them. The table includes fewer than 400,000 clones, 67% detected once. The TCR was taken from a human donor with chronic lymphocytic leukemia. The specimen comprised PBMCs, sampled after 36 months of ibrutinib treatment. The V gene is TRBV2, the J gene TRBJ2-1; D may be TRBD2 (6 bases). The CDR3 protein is CASSWDLTGEQFF. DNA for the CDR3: TGTGCCAGCAGTTGGGACTTGACGGGTGAGCAGTTCTTC.